A single sample is the source of the 27 T cell receptor beta chains below, sequenced in a study of OX40 agonist ivuxolimab in advanced cancers. Clones were sequenced by immunoSEQ multiplex PCR, and TCRdb holds only the in-frame ones, with some missing. The table has about 91,000 clones, more than 70% seen once. Material: CD4+ or CD8+ T cells sorted from blood, obtained in a trial of the OX40 agonist ivuxolimab. These receptors were obtained from an adult with an advanced solid tumor such as melanoma, head and neck, liver or kidney cancer.

V usage is TRBV4-2 and J usage is TRBJ2-5, with D hard to call. The V end lost 0 bases, the J end lost 1 base, and 9 bases lay between the germline ends. Germline CDR1 LGHNA, CDR2 YNFKEQ. The CDR3 length is 15 residues. The CDR3 sequence: CASSQEPPPQETQYF. CDR3 bases: TGTGCCAGCAGCCAAGAGCCTCCTCCCCAAGAGACCCAGTACTTC.

The chain combines TRBV29-1 with TRBJ1-2; D perhaps matches TRBD1 (6 bases). The CDR3 contains 13 residues. Per the germline V gene, CDR1 is SQVTM and CDR2 is ANQGSEA. V lost 0 bases, J lost 7 bases, and 12 bases lay in between. CDR3 bases: TGCAGCGTTGAAGATGGGGGGGGCTTTGGCTACACCTTC. Protein product: CSVEDGGGFGYTF.

The rearrangement joins TRBV29-1 to TRBJ1-1; D not resolved. CDR3 length: 12 residues. With 6 bases removed from V and 1 base from J, the gap between germline ends came to 9 bases. Germline V gene lookup returns CDR1 SQVTM and CDR2 ANQGSEA. The CDR3 is CSVRFSNTEAFF. As DNA, the CDR3 is TGCAGCGTACGGTTTTCGAACACTGAAGCTTTCTTT. Combining the CDR3 with reference TRBV29-1 and TRBJ1-1 gives the whole variable domain SAVISQKPSRDICQRGTSLTIQCQVDSQVTMMFWYRQQPGQSLTLIATANQGSEATYESGFVIDKFPISRPNLTFSTLTVSNMSPEDSSIYLCSVRFSNTEAFFGQGTRLTVV.

Comments on this clone: A read error may produce the germline difference seen at one junction end. This rearrangement joins TRBV6-5 to TRBJ1-5; D ambiguous. Per germline, CDR1 MNHEY and CDR2 SVGAGI. This CDR3 has 14 residues. CDR3 nucleotide sequence: TGTGCCAGCAGTCCTGGGCTCCAAAATCGGCCCCAGCATTTT. Translation gives CASSPGLQNRPQHF.

The rearrangement links TRBV2 to TRBJ2-3; D is tentatively TRBD1 or TRBD2 (5 bases each). The V gene lost 6 bases and the J gene lost 3 bases, with 7 bases spanning the gap. Germline CDR1 reads SNHLY; CDR2 reads FYNNEI. The CDR3 loop spans 12 amino acids. CDR3 in DNA: TGTGCCAGCAGGGGGGAGACAGATACGCAGTATTTT. Residues: CASRGETDTQYF.

This clone was seen only a few times. The chain has TRBV7-8 and TRBJ1-6, with D tentatively TRBD1 (5 bases). Trimming took off 5 bases at V and 7 bases at J, with 15 bases between the two ends. The CDR3 loop spans 15 amino acids. Per germline, CDR1 SGHVS and CDR2 FQNEAQ. CDR3 DNA: TGTGCCAGCAGCCCTCAGGGCTCCCTAAATTCACCCCTCCACTTT. Translation gives CASSPQGSLNSPLHF.

The chain employs TRBV6-6 and TRBJ1-1, with TRBD1 matching over 9 bases. Per germline, CDR1 MNHNY and CDR2 SVGAGI (reference sequence). There are 14 residues in the CDR3. V gave up 5 bases and J gave up 4 bases; unmatched junction bases: 5. This CDR3 reads CASSDTTGGTEAFF. For the CDR3, the DNA is TGTGCCAGCAGTGATACGACAGGGGGCACTGAAGCTTTCTTT.

The chain is built from TRBV7-9 and TRBJ2-3; D possibly corresponds to TRBD2 (7 bases). Germline V gene lookup returns CDR1 SEHNR and CDR2 FQNEAQ (reference sequence). The CDR3 runs to 17 residues. V lost 3 bases and J lost 3, with 19 bases in between. The CDR3 protein is CASSLGGHGRQTDTQYF. The CDR3 DNA sequence: TGTGCCAGCAGCTTGGGGGGCCACGGGAGGCAAACAGATACGCAGTATTTT.

The chain joins TRBV27 to TRBJ2-7; 10 bases match TRBD1. The J segment lost 3 bases and the V segment lost 7 bases, leaving 12 bases of the junction unmatched. This CDR3 has 16 amino acids. Germline V lookup: CDR1 MNHEY, CDR2 SMNVEV (reference sequence). The CDR3 sequence: CASTRLGGQGLYEQYF. The CDR3 DNA sequence: TGTGCCAGCACAAGGTTGGGGGGACAGGGGCTCTACGAGCAGTACTTC.

V usage is TRBV21-1 and J usage is TRBJ1-4. TRBV21-1 is termed a pseudogene. The CDR3 has 17 amino acids. The CDR3 sequence: CASSKRRRGGWCEKLFF. As DNA, the CDR3 is TGTGCCAGCAGCAAAAGGCGGAGGGGCGGTTGGTGTGAAAAACTGTTTTTT.

V is TRBV28 and J is TRBJ1-4, with D perhaps matching TRBD1 (6 bases). The germline V and J ends were trimmed by 6 bases and 7 bases, with 12 bases remaining between them. This CDR3 region has 13 residues. CDR1 and CDR2 (germline): MDHEN, SYDVKM. The CDR3 here is CASRPGGAEKLFF. DNA for the CDR3: TGTGCCAGCAGACCTGGGGGGGCTGAAAAACTGTTTTTT.

The V gene is TRBV30, the J gene TRBJ2-1, with 10 positions matching TRBD2. V lost 4 bases to trimming and J lost 0 bases; unmatched junction nucleotides: 12. Germline V gene data show CDR1 as GTSNPN and CDR2 as SVGIG (reference sequence). CDR3 length equals 18 residues. The DNA of the CDR3 is TGTGCCTGGATTTCTAGCGGGGGCCCACCGAGCTCCTACAATGAGCAGTTCTTC. This gives the protein CAWISSGGPPSSYNEQFF.

This sequence joins TRBV7-9 and TRBJ2-3; 8 bases agree with TRBD2. V gave up 3 bases and J gave up 3 bases; unmatched junction bases: 5. Germline V gene lookup returns CDR1 SEHNR and CDR2 FQNEAQ (reference sequence). This CDR3 comprises 15 residues. CDR3 coding DNA: TGTGCCAGCAGCTTTGTTACGGGGGGGACAGATACGCAGTATTTT. Translated: CASSFVTGGTDTQYF.

This clone came up once. The rearrangement uses TRBV19 and TRBJ1-2; 7 nucleotides match TRBD1. Germline V gives CDR1 LNHDA, CDR2 SQIVND (reference sequence). This CDR3 is built from 14 residues. Trimming took 6 bases from V and 2 from J; bases not matched to a gene: 6. The CDR3 DNA follows: TGTGCCAGTAGAACAGGGGTTTTGAACTATGGCTACACCTTC. Protein sequence: CASRTGVLNYGYTF.

The chain is built from TRBV18 and TRBJ2-4; TRBD1 aligns across 7 bases. Germline V gives CDR1 KGHSH, CDR2 LQKENI. Unmatched junction bases numbered 9, after V lost 8 bases and J lost 5 bases. The CDR3 loop spans 14 amino acids. DNA of the CDR3: TGTGCCAGCCAACCAGGGACAGTTGAAAACATTCAGTACTTC. Translation: CASQPGTVENIQYF.

This rearrangement joins TRBV5-1 to TRBJ2-2, with 8 bases identical to TRBD2. The trim removed 8 bases at V and 5 bases at J, leaving 8 bases unmatched. The CDR3 covers 14 residues. Germline assignment: CDR1 SGHRS and CDR2 YFSETQ. As DNA, the CDR3 is TGCGCCAGTGAACGGGAGGGACGGACCGGGGAGCTGTTTTTT. Amino acids: CASEREGRTGELFF.

This chain links TRBV28 with TRBJ2-1; D possibly corresponds to TRBD1 (6 bases). The length of the CDR3 is 15 residues. CDR1 and CDR2 from the germline V gene are MDHEN and SYDVKM. With 8 bases removed from V and 1 base from J, the gap between germline ends came to 15 bases. As DNA, the CDR3 is TGTGCCAGCGCCCTTAGGGGGAATTCCTACAATGAGCAGTTCTTC. Protein sequence: CASALRGNSYNEQFF.

This clone has just one count. V is TRBV19 and J is TRBJ2-7, with 10 bases lining up with TRBD1. This CDR3 has 14 amino acids. Losses at the gene ends were 5 bases for V and 8 bases for J; bases not matched to a gene: 9. Germline V gene data show CDR1 as LNHDA and CDR2 as SQIVND (reference sequence). The CDR3 sequence: CASSEGQGNRKQYF. The CDR3 DNA sequence: TGTGCCAGTAGTGAGGGACAGGGGAATCGGAAGCAGTACTTC.

This clone was seen more than once but under ten times. This sequence joins TRBV10-1 and TRBJ2-1, with D perhaps being TRBD1 or TRBD2 (7 bases each). V lost 7 bases and J lost 7, with 20 bases in between. Germline V gene sequence: CDR1 WNHNN, CDR2 SYGVQD (reference sequence). This CDR3 contains 15 residues. The DNA of the CDR3 is TGCGCCAGCACCCGGGGAGGGGGCGCGGGGAATGAGCAGTTCTTC. Translating gives CASTRGGGAGNEQFF.

The rearrangement links TRBV5-1 to TRBJ2-7, with TRBD1 identical over 9 bases. V dropped 7 bases and J dropped 5; count of bases not matched to a gene: 10. There are 14 residues in the CDR3. Germline CDR1 reads SGHRS; CDR2 reads YFSETQ. The CDR3 region is CASRPRDRVHEQYF. The DNA of the CDR3 is TGCGCCAGCCGACCCCGGGACAGGGTCCACGAGCAGTACTTC.

J is TRBJ2-6 and V is TRBV28; 7 bases align to TRBD2. Per germline, CDR1 MDHEN and CDR2 SYDVKM. The CDR3 spans 15 residues. Trimming at V came to 3 bases and at J to 7 bases, leaving 6 bases not matched to a gene. CDR3 amino acids: CASSLVGRGANVLTF. In DNA, the CDR3 is TGTGCCAGCAGTTTGGTGGGGAGGGGAGCCAACGTCCTGACTTTC.

This rearrangement joins TRBV15 to TRBJ1-1; D is possibly TRBD1 (5 bases). Trimming removed 4 bases from V and 0 bases from J, with 9 bases in between. Germline CDR1 LNHNV, CDR2 YYDKDF (reference sequence). CDR3 length: 14 residues. For the CDR3, the DNA is TGTGCCACCAGCACCCGACAGCTGAACACTGAAGCTTTCTTT. It yields the protein CATSTRQLNTEAFF.

J is TRBJ2-1 and V is TRBV7-8; 10 bases line up with TRBD1. The CDR3 totals 17 residues. V lost 4 bases and J lost 1; bases outside the gene matches: 7. Germline lookup yields CDR1 SGHVS and CDR2 FQNEAQ. For the CDR3, the DNA is TGTGCCAGCAGCTCGGGACAGGGGATTAGTTCCTACAATGAGCAGTTCTTC. This sequence encodes CASSSGQGISSYNEQFF.

The chain uses TRBV19 and TRBJ1-2, with 9 positions matching TRBD1. Germline CDR1 reads LNHDA; CDR2 reads SQIVND (reference sequence). V gave up 5 bases and J gave up 4 bases; unmatched junction bases: 8. This CDR3 contains 15 residues. CDR3 amino acids: CASSPGQGGSYGYTF. The CDR3 region has the DNA TGTGCCAGTAGTCCGGGACAGGGTGGGTCCTATGGCTACACCTTC.

V is TRBV7-8 and J is TRBJ2-1; weak D call: TRBD1 (5 bases). CDR3 length: 11 residues. CDR1 SGHVS and CDR2 FQNEAQ come from the germline V gene. Trimming left V 5 bases short and J 11 bases short, with 10 bases between. The CDR3 loop is CASSQMDKQFF. The CDR3 nucleotides are TGTGCCAGCAGCCAAATGGACAAGCAGTTCTTC.

The chain is built from TRBV11-1 and TRBJ2-7; D possibly corresponds to TRBD1 (6 bases). Germline CDR1 reads SGHAT; CDR2 reads FQDESV (reference sequence). The CDR3 totals 13 residues. V dropped 5 bases and J dropped 4 bases, with 12 bases sitting between them. In DNA form, the CDR3 reads TGTGCCAGCAGCACGACAGGAGGTTACGAGCAGTACTTC. Protein product: CASSTTGGYEQYF. Using reference TRBV11-1 and TRBJ2-7 for the parts outside the CDR3, the full variable domain is EAEVAQSPRYKITEKSQAVAFWCDPISGHATLYWYRQILGQGPELLVQFQDESVVDDSQLPKDRFSAERLKGVDSTLKIQPAELGDSAMYLCASSTTGGYEQYFGPGTRLTVT.

In its sample, this clone was seen once. The rearrangement uses TRBV18 and TRBJ1-4; 9 bases agree with TRBD1. There are 15 residues in the CDR3. V shed 2 bases, J shed 7 bases, and the junction held 5 bases outside the gene matches. Germline values: CDR1 KGHSH, CDR2 LQKENI. The CDR3 loop reads CASSPAQGAGEKLFF. The CDR3 nucleotides are TGTGCCAGCTCACCAGCACAGGGGGCGGGTGAAAAACTGTTTTTT.